One sample yielded the 18 T cell receptor beta chains listed below, sequenced in a study of blood T cells in healthy people across ages. Primed by a sample-barcoded 5' primer and a J-beta primer mix, a second PCR proceeded for about 6 to 11 cycles. Each CDR3 protein gets one entry after TCRdb re-called the 5' RACE reads with MiXCR. The sample shows over 550,000 distinct CDR3 sequences, under 30% of them seen only once. Sequencing was performed on blood. The source is a woman over 75 in good health.

The chain links TRBV20-1 to TRBJ2-5; either TRBD1 or TRBD2 may fit D (5 bases each). Gene TRBJ2-7 matches the end of the DNA better, so the J call may be wrong. The CDR3 runs 13 residues. The germline gives CDR1 DFQATT, CDR2 SNEGSKA (reference sequence). The CDR3 protein is CSARGTGRNEQYF. CDR3 bases: TGCAGTGCTAGAGGTACGGGGCGGAACGAGCAGTACTTC.

This clonotype was seen a few times. The V gene is TRBV5-1, the J gene TRBJ2-3, with D possibly TRBD1 on 8 matching bases. The V end was cut by 4 bases, the J end by 6 bases, with 21 bases between. CDR3 length: 16 amino acids. Germline V gene lookup returns CDR1 SGHRS and CDR2 YFSETQ. The CDR3 nucleotides are TGCGCCAGCAGCGGGGGAGGGACAGGAGGGTTCGATACGCAGTATTTT. It codes for CASSGGGTGGFDTQYF.

This clonotype was observed many times. The chain recombines TRBV6-2 or TRBV6-3 with TRBJ1-5; the D is unclear. Trimming shortened V by 0 bases and J by 0 bases, and 15 bases separated the two germline ends. Germline assignment: CDR1 MNHEY and CDR2 SVGEGT. This CDR3 has 18 residues. CDR3 loop: CASSYSSPVGNSNQPQHF. CDR3 nucleotides: TGTGCCAGCAGTTACTCGTCGCCAGTAGGGAATAGCAATCAGCCCCAGCATTTT.

This clonotype was seen at least ten times. The chain has TRBV20-1 and TRBJ2-7; TRBD2 matches at 7 bases. V lost 0 bases, J lost 2 bases, and 4 bases stayed unmatched. This CDR3 contains 14 residues. The germline V gene encodes CDR1 DFQATT and CDR2 SNEGSKA (reference sequence). In nucleotides, the CDR3 is TGCAGTGCTAGAGATCCCACTAGCGCCTACGAGCAGTACTTC. Translation gives CSARDPTSAYEQYF.

This clonotype was seen ten or more times. The chain uses TRBV7-2 and TRBJ1-2, with D possibly matching TRBD1 (5 bases). This CDR3 region has 16 residues. Germline CDR1 reads SGHTA; CDR2 reads FQGNSA. Trimming left V 2 bases short and J 4 bases short, with 17 bases between. The CDR3 bases are TGTGCCAGCAGCTTAAGGGGCCAAGGGGATGGCTATGGCTACACCTTC. Its translation is CASSLRGQGDGYGYTF.

This clonotype came up many times. The chain couples TRBV6-5 to TRBJ1-2; 7 bases are a match to TRBD1. CDR3 length: 16 residues. With V trimmed by 6 bases and J by 8 bases, 18 bases remained unmatched. Germline CDR1 MNHEY, CDR2 SVGAGI. The CDR3 is CASSLKSSDRVGGYTF. In DNA form, the CDR3 reads TGTGCCAGCAGCTTAAAGAGTTCAGACAGGGTTGGCGGCTACACCTTC.

This clonotype occurred a few times. A much larger clone lies one base from this, so it may be a read error. The chain uses TRBV7-2 and TRBJ2-1; D is perhaps TRBD2 (5 bases). The end of the DNA aligns better with TRBJ2-7, so the J call may be wrong. The CDR3 length is 14 residues. From germline, CDR1 is SGHTA and CDR2 FQGNSA. The CDR3 loop reads CASSSSDFYNEQYF. CDR3 bases: TGTGCCAGCAGCTCCTCGGACTTCTACAATGAGCAGTACTTC.

This clonotype appeared many times. This chain connects TRBV6-1 to TRBJ1-2, with D tentatively TRBD1 (5 bases). Germline lookup yields CDR1 MNHNS and CDR2 SASEGT. V lost 6 bases, J lost 2 bases, and 13 bases lay in between. The CDR3 contains 14 residues. CDR3 amino acids: CASSLREGNYGYTF. CDR3 sequence (DNA): TGTGCCAGCAGCCTAAGGGAGGGGAACTATGGCTACACCTTC.

This clonotype was counted many times. The chain joins TRBV11-2 to TRBJ2-1, with TRBD1 as a possible D gene (6 bases). The CDR3 sequence is 16 residues long. Germline loops: CDR1 SGHAT, CDR2 FQNNGV. V was clipped by 7 bases and J by 0 bases, with 16 bases between them. The DNA of the CDR3 is TGTGCCAGCAAACCACAGGGTCCTGGCTCCTACAATGAGCAGTTCTTC. This translates into CASKPQGPGSYNEQFF.

This clonotype has a count of ten or more. The V call is TRBV7-9, the J call TRBJ2-7; TRBD1 aligns across 10 bases. Germline V lookup: CDR1 SEHNR, CDR2 FQNEAQ (reference sequence). Trimming cost V 5 bases and J 2 bases; bases outside gene matches: 6. The CDR3 loop spans 15 amino acids. CDR3 in DNA: TGTGCCAGCAGCCCGGGGACAGGGGACCCCTACGAGCAGTACTTC. Amino acids: CASSPGTGDPYEQYF.

V gene TRBV4-3 combines with J gene TRBJ2-3; 14 bases are a match to TRBD2. The CDR3 runs 16 residues. V was pared by 4 bases and J by 4 bases, with 4 bases of the junction left unmatched. Germline CDR1 reads LGHNA; CDR2 reads YSLEER. This chain's CDR3 is CASSRSGLAGADTQYF. In DNA form, the CDR3 reads TGCGCCAGCAGCCGATCGGGACTAGCGGGGGCAGATACGCAGTATTTT.

This rearrangement joins TRBV11-2 to TRBJ2-2; no firm D call. V was cut by 3 bases and J by 1 base, with 6 bases left in between. The CDR3 spans 14 residues. Germline assignment: CDR1 SGHAT and CDR2 FQNNGV. This CDR3 reads CASSLLLNTGELFF. The CDR3 DNA reads TGTGCCAGCAGCTTGCTATTGAACACCGGGGAGCTGTTTTTT.

This clonotype has just a few counts. The chain combines TRBV5-1 with TRBJ2-7; the D gene is possibly TRBD2 (5 bases). The CDR3 consists of 12 residues. Germline CDR1 SGHRS, CDR2 YFSETQ. V dropped 5 bases and J dropped 7 bases, with 13 bases sitting between them. The CDR3, as DNA: TGCGCCAGCAGTGAACTAGGCAATGAGCAGTACTTC. It codes for CASSELGNEQYF.

This clonotype occurred a few times. A much larger clone differs by one base, so this may be a read error. The chain employs TRBV5-6 and TRBJ2-7; possible D gene TRBD1, 5 bases. Gene TRBJ2-5 matches the end of the DNA better, so the J call may be wrong. CDR3 length equals 13 residues. The germline gives CDR1 SGHDT, CDR2 YYEEEE. The CDR3 reads CVSRVKGRETQYF. In DNA form, the CDR3 reads TGTGTCAGCAGGGTGAAGGGGCGGGAGACCCAGTACTTC.

This clonotype was observed once. Given a much more abundant clone one base away, this may be a read error. The V call is TRBV7-2, the J call TRBJ1-4; weak D call: TRBD1 (6 bases). Germline CDR1 is SGHTA and CDR2 is FQGNSA. The CDR3 is made up of 16 amino acids. The V end was cut by 0 bases, the J end by 11 bases, with 19 bases between. The CDR3: CASSLAYREKGDKLFF. Written as DNA, the CDR3 is TGTGCCAGCAGCTTAGCATACAGGGAGAAGGGTGATAAACTGTTTTTT.

The chain employs TRBV6-1 and TRBJ2-1; 7 bases are a match to TRBD1. V was clipped by 7 bases and J by 4 bases; unmatched bases: 10. Germline assignment: CDR1 MNHNS and CDR2 SASEGT. The CDR3 covers 15 residues. DNA for the CDR3: TGTGCCAGCAACCAACAGGGGACCCCATACAATGAGCAGTTCTTC. Its translation is CASNQQGTPYNEQFF.

This clonotype was detected many times. This chain connects TRBV14 to TRBJ2-7; a weak D match, TRBD1 (5 bases). The V and J ends lost 4 bases and 3 bases respectively, with 10 bases between them. The germline V gene has CDR1 SGHDN and CDR2 FVKESK. This CDR3 is built from 13 residues. CDR3: CASSRAGNYEQYF. CDR3 nucleotide sequence: TGTGCCAGCAGCCGGGCAGGGAACTACGAGCAGTACTTC.

The sample holds many counts of this clonotype. The chain uses TRBV14 and TRBJ2-7, with TRBD2 identical over 8 bases. The V and J ends lost 4 bases and 4 bases, in that order; junction bases with no gene match: 9. The CDR3 totals 15 residues. From germline, CDR1 is SGHDN and CDR2 FVKESK. For the CDR3, the DNA is TGTGCCAGCAGCCGAGGACCGGGGGGGCAATACGAGCAGTACTTC. It translates to CASSRGPGGQYEQYF.